What follows describes a single T cell receptor beta chain. Its target is unknown. The entry originates in a study of vaccination and CD4 T cells after COVID-19. Study-wide background: At a median around 100 days (range 35 to 161) after diagnosis, post-COVID samples were drawn.

Documented treatment: approximately 11-day PBMC culture with coronavirus spike peptide pools or control peptides (ViraFEST assay). The CDR3 spans 16 residues. Germline V lookup: CDR1 MNHEY, CDR2 SVGEGT. The V gene lost 6 bases and the J gene lost 0 bases, with 17 bases spanning the gap. General study findings and limits: The researchers studied relatively few convalescent patients and omitted early post-infection timepoints.

The Oncomine TCR Beta short-read assay was applied to DNA of cultured CD4+ T cells. Each CDR3 protein is one row after TCRdb ran MiXCR on the PCR reads. The top ten hold about 6% of the sample, which has 15,000 to 20,000 distinct CDR3 sequences, roughly 45% seen once. The sequence derives from a human donor who had recovered from COVID-19. This specimen consisted of CD4+ T cells from blood, cultured in vitro, obtained before SARS-CoV-2 vaccination. The chain uses TRBV6-2 or TRBV6-3 and TRBJ1-2, with a tentative D call TRBD1 (5 bases). CDR3 loop: CASRKTQTASNYGYTF. DNA of the CDR3: TGTGCCAGCAGAAAAACTCAGACAGCCTCTAACTATGGCTACACCTTC.